Listed here are 15 T cell receptor beta chains from one sample, sequenced in a study of T cells after posttransplantation cyclophosphamide. Control samples came 1 year after myeloablative marrow transplants with methotrexate plus calcineurin inhibitor. Only in-frame clones appear in the TCRdb table, and some are missing; sequencing was by immunoSEQ multiplex PCR. The sample contains around 4,900 clones, almost 85% of which appear only once. The sequences come from PBMCs, collected after an allogeneic stem cell transplant with a calcineurin inhibitor and methotrexate. Source of these receptors: a male patient aged 35-50 years who received an allogeneic stem cell transplant from an unrelated donor, was CMV-positive, and had chronic GVHD only. The graft donor may account for some of the T cells.

This chain joins TRBV15 and TRBJ2-7; a possible D gene is TRBD1 (6 bases). The germline V gene encodes CDR1 LNHNV and CDR2 YYDKDF (reference sequence). Deletions cut 0 bases from V and 3 bases from J, with 9 bases between. This CDR3 region has 14 residues. CDR3 sequence reads: CATSRDRTDYEQYF. CDR3 bases: TGTGCCACCAGCAGAGACCGGACAGACTACGAGCAGTACTTC.

The rearrangement uses TRBV30 and TRBJ1-2, with D unresolved. The germline V and J ends were trimmed by 8 bases and 4 bases, with 17 bases remaining between them. This CDR3 has 13 residues. Per germline, CDR1 GTSNPN and CDR2 SVGIG (reference sequence). CDR3 sequence reads: CAGTVYWSYGYTF. The CDR3 DNA follows: TGTGCCGGAACAGTGTATTGGTCCTATGGCTACACCTTC.

A few counts support this clone. This sequence joins TRBV5-4 and TRBJ1-3; D unresolved. The CDR3 contains 15 residues. Trimming stripped 3 bases from V and 2 bases from J, with 12 bases between. Germline V gene data show CDR1 as SGHNT and CDR2 as YYREEE (reference sequence). This CDR3 reads CASSSGRVTGNTIYF. The CDR3 region has the DNA TGTGCCAGCAGCTCCGGTCGGGTGACTGGAAACACCATATATTTT. The full variable domain, with the rest looked up from reference TRBV5-4 and TRBJ1-3, is ETGVTQSPTHLIKTRGQQVTLRCSSQSGHNTVSWYQQALGQGPQFIFQYYREEENGRGNFPPRFSGLQFPNYSSELNVNALELDDSALYLCASSSGRVTGNTIYFGEGSWLTVV.

V is TRBV19 and J is TRBJ2-5, with TRBD2 matching over 12 bases. Trimming removed 7 bases from V and 4 bases from J; junction bases left unmatched: 10. The germline CDR1 and CDR2 sequences are LNHDA and SQIVND (reference sequence). This CDR3 is built from 16 residues. The CDR3: CASTLTSGGVLETQYF. CDR3 nucleotide sequence: TGTGCCAGTACTCTGACTAGCGGGGGAGTTCTAGAGACCCAGTACTTC.

The V gene is TRBV6-1, the J gene TRBJ1-2; D gene ambiguous. With 2 bases removed from V and 3 bases from J, the gap between germline ends came to 10 bases. This CDR3 is 14 amino acids long. Germline values: CDR1 MNHNS, CDR2 SASEGT. In DNA, the CDR3 is TGTGCCAGCAGTGAAAAAAACCTAGACTATGGCTACACCTTC. Residues: CASSEKNLDYGYTF.

The chain combines TRBV4-1 with TRBJ1-2; 8 bases map to TRBD1. CDR1 is MGHRA and CDR2 is YSYEKL in the germline V gene. The CDR3 has 17 amino acids. The trim removed 1 base at V and 1 base at J, leaving 8 bases unmatched. DNA of the CDR3: TGCGCCAGCAGCCAAGGTACCTGGACAGGGAGTAACTATGGCTACACCTTC. Translating it yields CASSQGTWTGSNYGYTF.

V and J are TRBV10-3 and TRBJ2-2; maybe TRBD2 (7 bases). Germline-derived CDR1 and CDR2 are ENHRY and SYGVKD. CDR3 size: 18 residues. Trimming shortened V by 2 bases and J by 1 base, and 17 bases separated the two germline ends. For the CDR3, the DNA is TGTGCCATCAGTGAGGAGGGGGGGGTCTCCAGGAACACCGGGGAGCTGTTTTTT. This sequence encodes CAISEEGGVSRNTGELFF.

This rearrangement joins TRBV6-1 to TRBJ1-4; weak D call: TRBD1 (6 bases). Trimming removed 3 bases from V and 7 bases from J, with 12 bases in between. Germline values: CDR1 MNHNS, CDR2 SASEGT. CDR3 length: 14 amino acids. CDR3 nucleotide sequence: TGTGCCAGCAGTGAGGGGATCAGGGGTGAAAAACTGTTTTTT. Translated, it gives CASSEGIRGEKLFF.

The chain joins TRBV5-1 to TRBJ1-2, with 7 bases that match TRBD1. CDR1 and CDR2 from the germline V gene are SGHRS and YFSETQ. Germline trimming cut 1 base from V and 4 bases from J; bases unmatched to any gene: 1. The CDR3 has 13 amino acids. As DNA, the CDR3 is TGCGCCAGCAGCTTGTACAGGGGCTATGGCTACACCTTC. It specifies CASSLYRGYGYTF.

This clone was observed a single time. The J gene is TRBJ2-5, the V gene TRBV11-3, with a weak D call TRBD1 (6 bases). Trimming shortened V by 0 bases and J by 4 bases, and 6 bases separated the two germline ends. CDR3 length equals 13 residues. Per germline, CDR1 SGHNT and CDR2 YENEEA. CDR3 nucleotide sequence: TGTGCCAGCAGCTTAGAGGGGGCAGAGACCCAGTACTTC. This translates into CASSLEGAETQYF.

This rearrangement joins TRBV6-5 to TRBJ1-1, with D possibly TRBD1 on 5 matching bases. This CDR3 is built from 14 residues. CDR1 and CDR2 from the germline V gene are MNHEY and SVGAGI. The V end was cut by 2 bases, the J end by 0 bases, with 7 bases between. CDR3 region: CASSYGHLNTEAFF. The CDR3 DNA follows: TGTGCCAGCAGTTACGGACACTTGAACACTGAAGCTTTCTTT.

This sequence joins TRBV10-3 and TRBJ1-4; D not resolved. The CDR3 runs 12 residues. V dropped 10 bases and J dropped 8 bases, with 14 bases sitting between them. Germline V gives CDR1 ENHRY, CDR2 SYGVKD. For the CDR3, the DNA is TGTGCCACGTCCCCCTCGCGGGAAAAACTGTTTTTT. This sequence encodes CATSPSREKLFF.

This clone appeared once. J is TRBJ2-1 and V is TRBV9; D call uncertain. Trimming shortened V by 0 bases and J by 0 bases, and 4 bases separated the two germline ends. The CDR3 runs to 14 residues. Germline loops: CDR1 SGDLS, CDR2 YYNGEE. DNA for the CDR3: TGTGCCAGCAGCGTAGACGGCTCCTACAATGAGCAGTTCTTC. Translation: CASSVDGSYNEQFF. Full variable domain (missing parts from reference TRBV9 and TRBJ2-1): DSGVTQTPKHLITATGQRVTLRCSPRSGDLSVYWYQQSLDQGLQFLIQYYNGEERAKGNILERFSAQQFPDLHSELNLSSLELGDSALYFCASSVDGSYNEQFFGPGTRLTVL.

There are a few counts of this clone. The CDR3 loop is CASSYSMRDRNTEAFF. CDR3 nucleotide sequence: TGTGCCAGCAGTTACTCGATGAGGGATCGGAACACTGAAGCTTTCTTT. V usage is TRBV6-6 and J usage is TRBJ1-1; D gene unclear. The CDR3 extends over 16 amino acids. Germline CDR1 reads MNHNY; CDR2 reads SVGAGI (reference sequence). V lost 0 bases, J lost 1 base, and 12 bases lay in between.

The V gene is TRBV29-1, the J gene TRBJ2-5; TRBD1 aligns across 8 bases. Germline CDR1 SQVTM, CDR2 ANQGSEA. J was trimmed by 1 base and V by 0 bases; bases with no gene match: 4. This CDR3 has 15 amino acids. CDR3 protein: CSVEEGGQAQETQYF. CDR3 nucleotides: TGCAGCGTTGAAGAGGGGGGACAGGCCCAAGAGACCCAGTACTTC.